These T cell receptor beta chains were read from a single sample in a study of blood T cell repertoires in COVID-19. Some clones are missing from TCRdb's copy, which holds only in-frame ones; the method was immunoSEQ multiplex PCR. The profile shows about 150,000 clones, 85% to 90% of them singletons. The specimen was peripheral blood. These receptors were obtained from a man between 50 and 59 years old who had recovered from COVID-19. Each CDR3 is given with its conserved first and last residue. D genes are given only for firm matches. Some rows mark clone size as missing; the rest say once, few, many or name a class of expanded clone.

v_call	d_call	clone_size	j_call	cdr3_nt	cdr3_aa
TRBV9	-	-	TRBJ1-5	TGTGCCAGCAGCGTAGACGAGGGAAAACAGCCCCAGCATTTT	CASSVDEGKQPQHF
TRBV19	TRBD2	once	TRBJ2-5	TGTGCCAGTAGTACTAGACTAGCGGTGTACCAAGAGACCCAGTACTTC	CASSTRLAVYQETQYF
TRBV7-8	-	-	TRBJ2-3	TGTGCCAGCACCCCCACCGGGACACATGTTAGCACAGATACGCAGTATTTT	CASTPTGTHVSTDTQYF
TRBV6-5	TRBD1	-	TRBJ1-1	TGTGCCAGCAGTCGTGGGGACAGGCTGAACACTGAAGCTTTCTTT	CASSRGDRLNTEAFF
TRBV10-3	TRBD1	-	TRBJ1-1	TGTGCCATCACCCTCGGACAGGAGAACACTGAAGCTTTCTTT	CAITLGQENTEAFF
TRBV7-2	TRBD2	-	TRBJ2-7	TGTGCCAGCAGCTTTAAACTAGCGGGAGCTAACTACGAGCAGTACTTC	CASSFKLAGANYEQYF
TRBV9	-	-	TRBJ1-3	TGTGCCAGCAGCGTGGGGGGTGGGTCTGGAAACACCATATATTTT	CASSVGGGSGNTIYF
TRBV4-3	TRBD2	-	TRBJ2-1	TGCGCCAGCAGCCAAGATCGGACTAGTTACAATGAGCAGTTCTTC	CASSQDRTSYNEQFF
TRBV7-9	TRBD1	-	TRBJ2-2	TGTGCCAGCAGCCCGAGGGGGTGGCAGGGGGCCGGGGAGCTGTTTTTT	CASSPRGWQGAGELFF
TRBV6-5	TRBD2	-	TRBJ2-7	TGTGCCAGCAGTTACTCGCCGGGACTAGGCTCCTACGAGCAGTACTTC	CASSYSPGLGSYEQYF
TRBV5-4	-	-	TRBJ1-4	TGTGCCAGCAGCTTGAGGTTAGGGGGTAGGGAAAAACTGTTTTTT	CASSLRLGGREKLFF
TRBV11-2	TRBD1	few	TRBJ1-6	TGTGCCAGCAGCCAACTGACAGGGCCTATCGCCCTCCACTTT	CASSQLTGPIALHF
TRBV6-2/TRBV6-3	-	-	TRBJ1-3	TGTGCCAGCAGCCTGACAGGAGGAAACACCATATATTTT	CASSLTGGNTIYF
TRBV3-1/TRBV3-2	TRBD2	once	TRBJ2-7	TGTGCCAGCAGCCAAGGGACTAGCGGAAGATACGAGCAGTACTTC	CASSQGTSGRYEQYF
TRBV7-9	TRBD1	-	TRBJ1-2	TGTGCCAGCACCCAAGCCGGGCAGGGGGGTGGCTACACCTTC	CASTQAGQGGGYTF
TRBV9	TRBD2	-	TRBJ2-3	TGTGCCAGCAGCGTGAGGACTAGCCGCACAGATACGCAGTATTTT	CASSVRTSRTDTQYF
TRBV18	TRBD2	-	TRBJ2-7	TGTGCCAGCTCACCTCTACCGGGACTAGCGGCCCTCGAGCAGTACTTC	CASSPLPGLAALEQYF
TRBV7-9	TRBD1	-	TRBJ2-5	TGTGCCAGCAGCTTATCTATAGGGACAGCCTCATGGGAGACCCAGTACTTC	CASSLSIGTASWETQYF
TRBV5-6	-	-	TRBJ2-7	TGTGCCAGCAGCCGTGACACAGGGTCTTACGAGCAGTACTTC	CASSRDTGSYEQYF
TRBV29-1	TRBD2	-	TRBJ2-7	TGCAGCGTTGTGGGACTAGTTGATGGCTTCTACGAGCAGTACTTC	CSVVGLVDGFYEQYF
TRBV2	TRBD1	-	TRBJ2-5	TGTGCCAGTGGGGACAGGGGGCAGTATGAGACCCAGTACTTC	CASGDRGQYETQYF
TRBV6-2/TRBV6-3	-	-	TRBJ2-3	TGTGCCAGCAGTACCGGACTACCCACAGATACGCAGTATTTT	CASSTGLPTDTQYF
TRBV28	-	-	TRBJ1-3	TGTGCCAGCAGTTTGGGCAGCTCTGGAAACACCATATATTTT	CASSLGSSGNTIYF
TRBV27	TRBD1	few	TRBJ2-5	TGTGCCAGCAGTTCCTACAAACAGGGGAGAGGGGAGACCCAGTACTTC	CASSSYKQGRGETQYF
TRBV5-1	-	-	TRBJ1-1	TGCGCCAGCAGCTTAGACAGGGAAGCTTTCTTT	CASSLDREAFF
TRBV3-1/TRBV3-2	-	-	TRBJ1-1	TGTGCCAGCAGTGTTGCAACGCACTTTAGAGCTGAAGCTTTCTTT	CASSVATHFRAEAFF
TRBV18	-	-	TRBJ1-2	TGTGCCAGCTCACCGGAGCTCTATGGCTACACCTTC	CASSPELYGYTF
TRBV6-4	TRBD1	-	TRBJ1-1	TGTGCCAGCAGTGTTTCAGGGGGCGGGCTGAACACTGAAGCTTTCTTT	CASSVSGGGLNTEAFF
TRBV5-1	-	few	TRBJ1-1	TGCGCCAGCAACTGGGGGTCGGCGACGGACGCGGGGACTGAAGCTTTCTTT	CASNWGSATDAGTEAFF
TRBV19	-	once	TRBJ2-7	TGTGCCAGTAGTACGCTCCTCGTCCCCAGCTCCTACGAGCAGTACTTC	CASSTLLVPSSYEQYF
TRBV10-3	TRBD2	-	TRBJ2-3	TGTGCCATCAGTGAGGTGGGACTAGCGGGGAGCACAGATACGCAGTATTTT	CAISEVGLAGSTDTQYF
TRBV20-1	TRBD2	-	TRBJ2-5	TGCAGTGCTAGTCCGCTAGCGGGACAAGAGACCCAGTACTTC	CSASPLAGQETQYF
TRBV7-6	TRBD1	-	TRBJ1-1	TGTGCCAGCAGCTTGGGAACCGGGACAGGGGGCACTGAAGCTTTCTTT	CASSLGTGTGGTEAFF
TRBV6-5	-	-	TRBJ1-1	TGTGCCAGCAGTTACACAGGGAACACTGAAGCTTTCTTT	CASSYTGNTEAFF
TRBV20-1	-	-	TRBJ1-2	TGCAGTGCTAGACAGGGGCAAGGCTACACCTTC	CSARQGQGYTF
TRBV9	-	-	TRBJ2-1	TGTGCCAGCAGCGTAGGGCTTCGGGATGAGCAGTTCTTC	CASSVGLRDEQFF
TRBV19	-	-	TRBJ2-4	TGTGCCAGTACCTCAGACAGCAAAAACATTCAGTACTTC	CASTSDSKNIQYF
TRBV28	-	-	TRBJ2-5	TGTGCCAGCAGTTCTACTCCTACCCAGTACTTC	CASSSTPTQYF
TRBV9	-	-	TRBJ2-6	TGTGCCAGCAGCGTAACCGGGACACCAGCCTCTGGGGCCAACGTCCTGACTTTC	CASSVTGTPASGANVLTF
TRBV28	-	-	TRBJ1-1	TGTGCCAGCAGTTTGGCGGGGCTGGACGTTAACACTGAAGCTTTCTTT	CASSLAGLDVNTEAFF
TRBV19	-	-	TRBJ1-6	TGTGCCAGTAGTATGTACCGGAGCTCCTATAATTCACCCCTCCACTTT	CASSMYRSSYNSPLHF
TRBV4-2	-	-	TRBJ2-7	TGTGCCAGCAGCCAAGAAGGGGTAGAGAACGAGCAGTACTTC	CASSQEGVENEQYF
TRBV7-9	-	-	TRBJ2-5	TGTGCCAGCAGCTTCCCGACAGAGCAAGAGACCCAGTACTTC	CASSFPTEQETQYF
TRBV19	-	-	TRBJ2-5	TGTGCCAGTAGCAACGGTCAAGAGACCCAGTACTTC	CASSNGQETQYF
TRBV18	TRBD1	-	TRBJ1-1	TGTGCCAGCTCCCCCGGCAGGGGGCGCACTGAAGCTTTCTTT	CASSPGRGRTEAFF
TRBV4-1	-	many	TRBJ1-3	TGCGCCAGCAGCCACCTGGACAACTCTGGAAACACCATATATTTT	CASSHLDNSGNTIYF
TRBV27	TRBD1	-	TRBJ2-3	TGTGCCAGCAGTTTAGAAGGGGGCCTTCCCCCCCCAGATACGCAGTATTTT	CASSLEGGLPPPDTQYF
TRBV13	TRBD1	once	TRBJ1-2	TGTGCCAGCCCGGGACAGATTCTTCCTAATTCAAGGGGCTACACCTTC	CASPGQILPNSRGYTF
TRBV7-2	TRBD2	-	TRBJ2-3	TGTGCCAGCAGCTTAGGGAGCGGGGGAAGTACGCAGTATTTT	CASSLGSGGSTQYF
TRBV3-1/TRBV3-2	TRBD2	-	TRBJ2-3	TGTGCCAGCAGCCAAGGGGGACTTTGTGCTAGCGGGAGTCTCGGAACAGATACGCAGTATTTT	CASSQGGLCASGSLGTDTQYF
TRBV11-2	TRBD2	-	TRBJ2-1	TGTGCCAGCAGCTCCTTATCTAGGCTGGGACTAGTTTCCAATGAGCAGTTCTTC	CASSSLSRLGLVSNEQFF
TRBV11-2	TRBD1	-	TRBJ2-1	TGTGCCAGCAGCTTCCACCCCCCCCCGAGGACAGGGAAGGAGGATGAGCAGTTCTTC	CASSFHPPPRTGKEDEQFF